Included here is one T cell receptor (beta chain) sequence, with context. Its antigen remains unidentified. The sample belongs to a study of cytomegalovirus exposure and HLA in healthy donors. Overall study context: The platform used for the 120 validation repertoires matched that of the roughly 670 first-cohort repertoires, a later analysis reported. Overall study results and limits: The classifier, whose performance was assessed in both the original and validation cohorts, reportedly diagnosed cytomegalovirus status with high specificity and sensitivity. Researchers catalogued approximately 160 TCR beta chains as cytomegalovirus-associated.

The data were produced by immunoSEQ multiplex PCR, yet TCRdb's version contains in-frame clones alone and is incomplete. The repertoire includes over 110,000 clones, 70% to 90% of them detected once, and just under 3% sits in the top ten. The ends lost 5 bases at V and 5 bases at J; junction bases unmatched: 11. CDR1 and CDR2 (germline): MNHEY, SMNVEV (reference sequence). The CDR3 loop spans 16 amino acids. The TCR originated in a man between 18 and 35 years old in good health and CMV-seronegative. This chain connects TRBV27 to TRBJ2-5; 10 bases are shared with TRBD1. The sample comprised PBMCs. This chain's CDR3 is CASSKLGTGVTETQYF. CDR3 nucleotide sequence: TGTGCCAGCAGTAAACTCGGGACAGGGGTAACGGAGACCCAGTACTTC.